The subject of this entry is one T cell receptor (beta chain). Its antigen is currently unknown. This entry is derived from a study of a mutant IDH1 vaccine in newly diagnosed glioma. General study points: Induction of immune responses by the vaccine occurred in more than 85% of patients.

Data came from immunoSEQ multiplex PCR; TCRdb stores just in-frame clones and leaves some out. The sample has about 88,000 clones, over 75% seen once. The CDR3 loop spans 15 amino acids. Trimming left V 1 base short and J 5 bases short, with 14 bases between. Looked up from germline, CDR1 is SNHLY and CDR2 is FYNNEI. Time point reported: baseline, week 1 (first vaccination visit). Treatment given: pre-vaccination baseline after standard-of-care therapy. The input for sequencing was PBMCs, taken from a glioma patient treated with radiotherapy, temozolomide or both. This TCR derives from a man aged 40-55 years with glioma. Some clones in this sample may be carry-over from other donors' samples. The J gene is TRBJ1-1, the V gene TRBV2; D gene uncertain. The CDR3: CASSEGWGGVTEAFF. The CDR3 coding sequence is TGTGCCAGCAGTGAAGGCTGGGGTGGGGTTACTGAAGCTTTCTTT.